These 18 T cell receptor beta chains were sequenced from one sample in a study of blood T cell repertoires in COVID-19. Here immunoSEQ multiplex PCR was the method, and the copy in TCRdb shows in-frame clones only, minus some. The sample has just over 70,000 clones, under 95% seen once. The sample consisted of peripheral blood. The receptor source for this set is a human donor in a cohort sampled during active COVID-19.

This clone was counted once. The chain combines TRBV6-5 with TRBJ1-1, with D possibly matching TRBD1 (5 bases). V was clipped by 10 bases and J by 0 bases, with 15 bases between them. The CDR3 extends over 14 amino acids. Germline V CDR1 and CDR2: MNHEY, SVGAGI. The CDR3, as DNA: TGTGCCACCGGCAGGGCCAACATGAACACTGAAGCTTTCTTT. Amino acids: CATGRANMNTEAFF.

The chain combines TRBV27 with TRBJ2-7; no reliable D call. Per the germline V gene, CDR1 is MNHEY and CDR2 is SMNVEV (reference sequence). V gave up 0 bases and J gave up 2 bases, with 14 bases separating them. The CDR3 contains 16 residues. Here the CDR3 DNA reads TGTGCCAGCAGTTTATCAAGTCGGGTTCCCGCCTACGAGCAGTACTTC. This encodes CASSLSSRVPAYEQYF.

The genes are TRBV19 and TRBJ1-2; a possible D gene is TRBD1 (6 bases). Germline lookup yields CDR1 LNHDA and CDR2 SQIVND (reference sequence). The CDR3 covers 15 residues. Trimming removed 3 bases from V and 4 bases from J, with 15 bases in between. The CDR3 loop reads CASSMRQEETYGYTF. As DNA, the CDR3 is TGTGCCAGTAGTATGCGACAGGAAGAGACCTATGGCTACACCTTC.

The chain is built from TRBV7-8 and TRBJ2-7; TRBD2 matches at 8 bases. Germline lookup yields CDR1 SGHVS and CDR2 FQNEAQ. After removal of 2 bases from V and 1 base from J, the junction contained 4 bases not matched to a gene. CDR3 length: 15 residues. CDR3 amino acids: CASSLSGGPSYEQYF. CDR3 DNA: TGTGCCAGCAGCTTAAGCGGGGGTCCATCCTACGAGCAGTACTTC. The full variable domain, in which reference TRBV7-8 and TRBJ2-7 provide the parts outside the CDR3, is GAGVSQSPRYKVAKRGQDVALRCDPISGHVSLFWYQQALGQGPEFLTYFQNEAQLDKSGLPSDRFFAERPEGSVSTLKIQRTQQEDSAVYLCASSLSGGPSYEQYFGPGTRLTVT.

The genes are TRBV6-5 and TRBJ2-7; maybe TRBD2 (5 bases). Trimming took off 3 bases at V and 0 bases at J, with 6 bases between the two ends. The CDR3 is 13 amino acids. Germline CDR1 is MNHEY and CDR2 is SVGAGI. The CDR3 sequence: CASSYRDSYEQYF. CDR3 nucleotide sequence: TGTGCCAGCAGTTATCGGGACTCCTACGAGCAGTACTTC.

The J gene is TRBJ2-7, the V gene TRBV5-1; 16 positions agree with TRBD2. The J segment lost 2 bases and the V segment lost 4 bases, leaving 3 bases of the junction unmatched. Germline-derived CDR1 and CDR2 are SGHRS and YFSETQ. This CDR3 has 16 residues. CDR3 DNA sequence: TGCGCCAGCAGCCCGGGGACTAGCGGGGGGGCCTACGAGCAGTACTTC. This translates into CASSPGTSGGAYEQYF.

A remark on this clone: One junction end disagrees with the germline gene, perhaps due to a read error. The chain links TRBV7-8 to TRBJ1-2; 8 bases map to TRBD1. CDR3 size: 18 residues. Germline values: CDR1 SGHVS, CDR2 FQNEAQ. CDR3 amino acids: CPSSLYRWGHRGNYGYTF. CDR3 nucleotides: TGTCCCAGCAGCTTATATCGGTGGGGGCACAGGGGGAACTATGGCTACACCTTC.

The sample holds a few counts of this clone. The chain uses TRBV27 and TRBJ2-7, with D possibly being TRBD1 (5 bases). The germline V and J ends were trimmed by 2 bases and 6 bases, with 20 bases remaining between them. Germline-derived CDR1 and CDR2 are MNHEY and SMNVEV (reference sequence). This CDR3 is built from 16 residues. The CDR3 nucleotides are TGTGCCAGCAGTTTAGACGCAGGGTTTGGTCTGGGCGAGCAGTACTTC. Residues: CASSLDAGFGLGEQYF.

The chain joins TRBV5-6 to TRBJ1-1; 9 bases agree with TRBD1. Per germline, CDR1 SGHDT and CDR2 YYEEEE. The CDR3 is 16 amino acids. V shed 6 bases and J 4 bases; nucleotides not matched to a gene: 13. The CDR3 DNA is TGTGCCAGCAACCCAACAGGGGGCGGAGGAGGCACTGAAGCTTTCTTT. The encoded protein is CASNPTGGGGGTEAFF.

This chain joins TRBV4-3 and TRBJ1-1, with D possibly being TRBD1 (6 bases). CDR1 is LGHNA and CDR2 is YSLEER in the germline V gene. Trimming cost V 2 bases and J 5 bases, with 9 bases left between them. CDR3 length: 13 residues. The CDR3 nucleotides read TGCGCCAGCAGCCAAAGGGGGGGGACTGAAGCTTTCTTT. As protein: CASSQRGGTEAFF.

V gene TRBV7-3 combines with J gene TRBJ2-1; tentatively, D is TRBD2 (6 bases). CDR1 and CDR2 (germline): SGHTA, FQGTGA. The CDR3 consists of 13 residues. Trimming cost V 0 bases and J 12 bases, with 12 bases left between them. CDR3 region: CASSLTSSGRQFF. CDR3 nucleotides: TGTGCCAGCAGCTTAACGTCATCCGGGAGGCAGTTCTTC. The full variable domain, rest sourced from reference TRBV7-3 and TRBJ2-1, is GAGVSQTPSNKVTEKGKYVELRCDPISGHTALYWYRQSLGQGPEFLIYFQGTGAADDSGLPNDRFFAVRPEGSVSTLKIQRTERGDSAVYLCASSLTSSGRQFFGPGTRLTVL.

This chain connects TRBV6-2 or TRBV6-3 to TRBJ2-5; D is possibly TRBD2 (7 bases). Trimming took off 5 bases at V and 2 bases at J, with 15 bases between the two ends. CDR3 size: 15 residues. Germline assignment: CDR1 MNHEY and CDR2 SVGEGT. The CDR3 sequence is CASSHPRGRQETQYF. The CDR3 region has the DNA TGTGCCAGCAGTCACCCGCGGGGGCGGCAAGAGACCCAGTACTTC.

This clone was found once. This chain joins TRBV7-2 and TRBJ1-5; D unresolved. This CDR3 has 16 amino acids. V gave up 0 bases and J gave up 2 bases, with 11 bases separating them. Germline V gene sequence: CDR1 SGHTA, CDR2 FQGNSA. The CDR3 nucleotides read TGTGCCAGCAGCTTAGCGACTAGGGTACGCAATCAGCCCCAGCATTTT. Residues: CASSLATRVRNQPQHF. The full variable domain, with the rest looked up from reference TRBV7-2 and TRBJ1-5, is GAGVSQSPSNKVTEKGKDVELRCDPISGHTALYWYRQSLGQGLEFLIYFQGNSAPDKSGLPSDRFSAERTGGSVSTLTIQRTQQEDSAVYLCASSLATRVRNQPQHFGDGTRLSIL.

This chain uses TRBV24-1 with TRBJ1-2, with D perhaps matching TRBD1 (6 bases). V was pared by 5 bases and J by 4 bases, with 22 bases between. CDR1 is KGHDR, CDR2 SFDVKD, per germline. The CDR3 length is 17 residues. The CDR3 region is CATSVQGTRQATYGYTF. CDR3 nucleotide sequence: TGTGCCACCAGTGTTCAAGGTACCCGACAGGCCACCTATGGCTACACCTTC.

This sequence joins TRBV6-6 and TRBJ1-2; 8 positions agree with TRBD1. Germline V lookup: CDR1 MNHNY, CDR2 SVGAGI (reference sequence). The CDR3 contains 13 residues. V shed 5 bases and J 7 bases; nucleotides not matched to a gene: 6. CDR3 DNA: TGTGCCAGCAGTCGTGACAGGGGACGTGGCTACACCTTC. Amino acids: CASSRDRGRGYTF.

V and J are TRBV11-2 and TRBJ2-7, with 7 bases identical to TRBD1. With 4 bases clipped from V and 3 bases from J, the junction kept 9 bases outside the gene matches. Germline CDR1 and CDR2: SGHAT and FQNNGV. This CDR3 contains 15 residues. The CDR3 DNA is TGTGCCAGCAGCTATACTGCTTCAGGGGGCTACGAGCAGTACTTC. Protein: CASSYTASGGYEQYF.

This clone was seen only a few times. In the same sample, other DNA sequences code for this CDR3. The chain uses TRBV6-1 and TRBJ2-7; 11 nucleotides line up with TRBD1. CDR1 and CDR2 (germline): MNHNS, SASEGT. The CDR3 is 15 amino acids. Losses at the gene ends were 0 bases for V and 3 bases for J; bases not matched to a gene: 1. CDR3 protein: CASSEAGTGGYEQYF. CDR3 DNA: TGTGCCAGCAGTGAAGCCGGGACAGGGGGCTACGAGCAGTACTTC.

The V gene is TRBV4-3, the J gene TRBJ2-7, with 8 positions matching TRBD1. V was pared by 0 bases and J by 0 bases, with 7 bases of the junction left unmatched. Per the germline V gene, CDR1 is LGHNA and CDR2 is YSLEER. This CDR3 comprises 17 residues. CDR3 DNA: TGCGCCAGCAGCCAAGACCGGGACAGGCCTAGCTCCTACGAGCAGTACTTC. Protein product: CASSQDRDRPSSYEQYF.